What follows are 15 T cell receptor beta chains derived from one specimen sequenced in a study of control samples from healthy donors and cancer patients (dated by TCRdb to about 2020). The protocol used for the library was the immunoSEQ multiplex PCR assay. Here the immuneACCESS table is served through TCRdb, limited to in-frame sequences with V and J called. Missing clones are a known gap in these copies; in checked studies unresolved V genes cover under half, and the rest lacks a known reason. The sample yields 400,000 to 450,000 clones; about nine tenths were counted once. The top ten clones comprise around 6.8% of the sample. The sequenced sample was PBMCs. The receptors stem from a man aged 35 to 55 with head and neck cancer.

The chain recombines TRBV28 with TRBJ2-7; the D call may be TRBD1 or TRBD2 (6 bases each). This CDR3 is built from 13 residues. V lost 9 bases to trimming and J lost 7 bases, with 19 bases between them. From germline, CDR1 is MDHEN and CDR2 SYDVKM. The CDR3 spells CASRGGPAREQYF. CDR3 nucleotide sequence: TGTGCCAGTCGAGGGGGGCCGGCGCGGGAGCAGTACTTC. Full variable domain (remainder filled in from reference TRBV28 and TRBJ2-7): DVKVTQSSRYLVKRTGEKVFLECVQDMDHENMFWYRQDPGLGLRLIYFSYDVKMKEKGDIPEGYSVSREKKERFSLILESASTNQTSMYLCASRGGPAREQYFGPGTRLTVT.

The genes are TRBV4-1 and TRBJ2-7; 8 nucleotides align to TRBD2. Germline loops: CDR1 MGHRA, CDR2 YSYEKL. The ends lost 2 bases at V and 4 bases at J; junction bases unmatched: 7. The CDR3 runs to 15 residues. In DNA form, the CDR3 reads TGCGCCAGCAGCCAAATCGGTTTAGCGGGGTACGAGCAGTACTTC. Translating gives CASSQIGLAGYEQYF.

CDR3 loop: CASRDIGYTF. CDR3 nucleotide sequence: TGTGCCAGCAGGGACATTGGCTACACCTTC. This rearrangement joins TRBV6-5 to TRBJ1-2; TRBD1 might be the D (5 bases). Germline V gene sequence: CDR1 MNHEY, CDR2 SVGAGI. Trimming left V 6 bases short and J 7 bases short, with 6 bases between. The CDR3 loop spans 10 amino acids.

As concerns this clone: The sample contains more than one DNA sequence encoding this CDR3. The genes are TRBV24-1 and TRBJ2-1; D may be TRBD2 (6 bases). This CDR3 contains 13 residues. The V and J ends lost 7 bases and 4 bases respectively, with 10 bases between them. Germline CDR1 and CDR2: KGHDR and SFDVKD. CDR3 sequence reads: CATSGGTYNEQFF. The CDR3 DNA is TGTGCCACCAGCGGGGGAACTTACAATGAGCAGTTCTTC.

V gene TRBV11-2 combines with J gene TRBJ1-2, with 11 bases that match TRBD1. CDR3 length: 15 amino acids. With 1 base clipped from V and 6 bases from J, the junction kept 4 bases outside the gene matches. Germline V gene sequence: CDR1 SGHAT, CDR2 FQNNGV. The CDR3 sequence is CASSLGGQGANGYTF. CDR3 DNA: TGTGCCAGCAGCTTAGGAGGACAGGGGGCTAATGGCTACACCTTC.

The V and J genes are TRBV9 and TRBJ2-7; TRBD1 or TRBD2 may be the D gene (7 bases each). The length of the CDR3 is 13 residues. Germline V gene lookup returns CDR1 SGDLS and CDR2 YYNGEE. Trimming took off 5 bases at V and 5 bases at J, with 14 bases between the two ends. In DNA form, the CDR3 reads TGTGCCAGCAGTAGGCAGGGGGGGAACGAGCAGTACTTC. This sequence encodes CASSRQGGNEQYF.

The CDR3 DNA reads as TGTGCCAGCAGTTACGCCGGACAGCCGGAGACCCAGTACTTC. It yields the protein CASSYAGQPETQYF. The V and J genes are TRBV6-5 and TRBJ2-5; maybe TRBD1 (6 bases). Germline V gene lookup returns CDR1 MNHEY and CDR2 SVGAGI. V gave up 2 bases and J gave up 5 bases, with 12 bases separating them. The CDR3 length is 14 residues.

This clone came up once. This sequence joins TRBV11-2 and TRBJ1-6; the D gene is possibly TRBD1 (5 bases). This CDR3 comprises 14 residues. Germline values: CDR1 SGHAT, CDR2 FQNNGV. V lost 3 bases to trimming and J lost 4 bases, with 7 bases between them. Written as DNA, the CDR3 is TGTGCCAGCAGCTTTGCAGGGTATAATTCACCCCTCCACTTT. This gives the protein CASSFAGYNSPLHF.

The chain has TRBV30 and TRBJ2-7; a possible D gene is TRBD2 (5 bases). Trimming pared 0 bases from V and 3 bases from J, leaving 18 bases between. The CDR3 runs to 16 residues. Per germline, CDR1 GTSNPN and CDR2 SVGIG (reference sequence). CDR3 sequence: CAWSVPGVPAFYEQYF. Written as DNA, the CDR3 is TGTGCCTGGAGTGTACCCGGGGTCCCCGCCTTCTACGAGCAGTACTTC.

The V and J genes are TRBV6-1 and TRBJ2-3; TRBD2 matches 7 bases. The V gene end was trimmed by 3 bases and the J gene end by 5 bases; junction bases not matched to a gene: 2. CDR3 length: 13 residues. Germline V gene data show CDR1 as MNHNS and CDR2 as SASEGT. The CDR3 loop reads CASSEGREDTQYF. The CDR3 region has the DNA TGTGCCAGCAGTGAGGGGAGGGAAGATACGCAGTATTTT.

This clone was counted a few times. The CDR3 bases are TGTGCCAGTAGTCCCGGACAGCCCGTGAACACTGAAGCTTTCTTT. This encodes CASSPGQPVNTEAFF. The rearrangement links TRBV19 to TRBJ1-1, with D tentatively TRBD1 (6 bases). The CDR3 runs to 15 residues. CDR1 and CDR2 (germline): LNHDA, SQIVND (reference sequence). Deletions cut 5 bases from V and 0 bases from J, with 13 bases between. The full variable domain, rest sourced from reference TRBV19 and TRBJ1-1, is DGGITQSPKYLFRKEGQNVTLSCEQNLNHDAMYWYRQDPGQGLRLIYYSQIVNDFQKGDIAEGYSVSREKKESFPLTVTSAQKNPTAFYLCASSPGQPVNTEAFFGQGTRLTVV.

This chain uses TRBV14 with TRBJ2-4, with D uncertain. V gave up 1 base and J gave up 4 bases, with 11 bases separating them. The germline V gene encodes CDR1 SGHDN and CDR2 FVKESK. The CDR3 has 15 residues. DNA for the CDR3: TGTGCCAGCAGCCAAGCCCGCGGAACTAAAAACATTCAGTACTTC. Its translation: CASSQARGTKNIQYF.

The chain links TRBV6-2 or TRBV6-3 to TRBJ1-4; 7 bases are a match to TRBD1. CDR1 is MNHEY and CDR2 is SVGEGT in the germline V gene. V lost 6 bases, J lost 6 bases, and 13 bases stayed unmatched. The CDR3 sequence is 16 residues long. In DNA form, the CDR3 reads TGTGCCAGCAGCTCAGCGACAGGGAGGTCCTATGAAAAACTGTTTTTT. The encoded protein is CASSSATGRSYEKLFF.

This chain connects TRBV7-2 to TRBJ2-5, with D unresolved. The CDR3 loop spans 13 amino acids. Germline V gene data show CDR1 as SGHTA and CDR2 as FQGNSA. V lost 1 base, J lost 5 bases, and 8 bases lay in between. CDR3 nucleotides: TGTGCCAGCAGCTTAGTGGGATTCGAGACCCAGTACTTC. Translation: CASSLVGFETQYF.

The chain has TRBV29-1 and TRBJ2-7; a possible D gene is TRBD1 (5 bases). CDR1 and CDR2 from the germline V gene are SQVTM and ANQGSEA. CDR3 length: 13 amino acids. Deletions cut 5 bases from V and 0 bases from J, with 11 bases between. The CDR3 region is CSVYRLSSYEQYF. Written as DNA, the CDR3 is TGCAGCGTTTACAGGCTTAGCTCCTACGAGCAGTACTTC.